These 26 T cell receptor beta chains were sequenced from one sample in a study of shared clonotypes between healthy human individuals. The data were produced by immunoSEQ multiplex PCR, yet TCRdb's version contains in-frame clones alone and is incomplete. The data hold 2 million or so clones, with about 95% observed a single time. Positive CCR7 selection of CD45RO-negative cells yielded the naive CD8 cells, and terminally differentiated effector memory CD45RA+ cells were excluded. Sequencing was carried out using naive CD8+ T cells sorted from blood. These receptors were obtained from a man between 18 and 29 years old in good health.

This chain's CDR3 is CASRKTEVIRDSPLHF. CDR3 DNA: TGTGCCAGCAGGAAAACGGAGGTTATAAGGGATTCACCCCTCCACTTT. The chain carries TRBV2 and TRBJ1-6; D remains ambiguous. V was pared by 6 bases and J by 8 bases, with 20 bases between. The CDR3 covers 16 residues. CDR1 SNHLY and CDR2 FYNNEI come from the germline V gene.

This chain connects TRBV7-9 to TRBJ2-3; 9 bases are a match to TRBD2. Germline values: CDR1 SEHNR, CDR2 FQNEAQ (reference sequence). V trimming: 5 bases; J trimming: 0 bases; junction bases outside the gene matches: 9. The CDR3 consists of 17 residues. CDR3 bases: TGTGCCAGCAGCCTAGAATCTAGCGGGGTGAGCACAGATACGCAGTATTTT. This encodes CASSLESSGVSTDTQYF.

The chain recombines TRBV7-9 with TRBJ2-3; 7 nucleotides match TRBD1. The germline gives CDR1 SEHNR, CDR2 FQNEAQ (reference sequence). V dropped 5 bases and J dropped 0; count of bases not matched to a gene: 8. This CDR3 comprises 16 residues. DNA for the CDR3: TGTGCCAGCAGCCCCCGTGGGACAGTTAGCACAGATACGCAGTATTTT. Its translation: CASSPRGTVSTDTQYF.

In nucleotides, the CDR3 is TGTGCCATCAGTGAGTTCCCGACTTCCTACGAGCAGTACTTC. Its translation: CAISEFPTSYEQYF. The rearrangement joins TRBV10-3 to TRBJ2-7; D unresolved. The CDR3 is 14 residues long. Germline loops: CDR1 ENHRY, CDR2 SYGVKD. V was clipped by 1 base and J by 1 base, with 8 bases between them.

This chain links TRBV4-1 with TRBJ2-1, with 8 positions matching TRBD1. The CDR3 totals 13 residues. CDR1 MGHRA and CDR2 YSYEKL come from the germline V gene. After removal of 4 bases from V and 6 bases from J, the junction contained 2 bases not matched to a gene. CDR3 residues: CASSLGQGNEQFF. The CDR3 DNA sequence: TGCGCCAGCAGCCTTGGACAGGGCAATGAGCAGTTCTTC.

The rearrangement uses TRBV6-6 and TRBJ1-2; D gene uncertain. Trimming took off 5 bases at V and 7 bases at J, with 20 bases between the two ends. Germline V gene lookup returns CDR1 MNHNY and CDR2 SVGAGI (reference sequence). The CDR3 has 15 amino acids. The chain's CDR3 is CASSDTSYAGSGYTF. The CDR3 DNA follows: TGTGCCAGCAGTGACACCTCTTACGCAGGTAGTGGCTACACCTTC.

The rearrangement uses TRBV4-1 and TRBJ1-2; no clear D. The CDR3 length is 15 residues. CDR1 and CDR2 (germline): MGHRA, YSYEKL. V was cut by 0 bases and J by 2 bases, with 10 bases left in between. The CDR3 DNA reads TGCGCCAGCAGCCAAGAGACACTTATCAACTATGGCTACACCTTC. As protein: CASSQETLINYGYTF.

The chain links TRBV28 to TRBJ2-1; the D gene could be TRBD1 or TRBD2 (5 bases each). Trimming pared 5 bases from V and 5 bases from J, leaving 10 bases between. This CDR3 has 13 residues. CDR1 is MDHEN, CDR2 SYDVKM, per germline. The CDR3 DNA reads TGTGCCAGCAGTCTGGGACCCAACAATGAGCAGTTCTTC. Protein sequence: CASSLGPNNEQFF.

This chain connects TRBV7-9 to TRBJ2-2; 8 bases are a match to TRBD2. The trim removed 5 bases at V and 6 bases at J, leaving 11 bases unmatched. The CDR3 consists of 16 residues. Germline assignment: CDR1 SEHNR and CDR2 FQNEAQ (reference sequence). The CDR3 nucleotides are TGTGCCAGCAGCCCCATCTCGGTAGCGGGGTCCGGGGAGCTGTTTTTT. Translated: CASSPISVAGSGELFF.

This chain connects TRBV5-6 to TRBJ2-5; 12 bases are shared with TRBD2. CDR1 is SGHDT and CDR2 is YYEEEE in the germline V gene. The CDR3 is 16 residues long. Trimming at V came to 4 bases and at J to 4 bases, leaving 8 bases not matched to a gene. The CDR3 DNA is TGTGCCAGCAGCCGGCTAGCGGGAGGGCCTGGAGAGACCCAGTACTTC. It codes for CASSRLAGGPGETQYF. The full variable domain, with the rest looked up from reference TRBV5-6 and TRBJ2-5, is DAGVTQSPTHLIKTRGQQVTLRCSPKSGHDTVSWYQQALGQGPQFIFQYYEEEERQRGNFPDRFSGHQFPNYSSELNVNALLLGDSALYLCASSRLAGGPGETQYFGPGTRLLVL.

The J gene is TRBJ1-2, the V gene TRBV10-2; 10 bases map to TRBD1. The V gene's germline CDR1 is WSHSY and CDR2 SAAADI. This CDR3 region has 16 residues. The V gene end was trimmed by 4 bases and the J gene end by 3 bases; junction bases not matched to a gene: 8. The CDR3 loop is CASSGGTGVLDYGYTF. In DNA, the CDR3 is TGCGCCAGCAGTGGAGGGACAGGGGTTCTTGACTATGGCTACACCTTC.

The gene calls are TRBV29-1 and TRBJ2-3, with a possible D match to TRBD2 (6 bases). V gave up 6 bases and J gave up 5 bases, with 18 bases separating them. The CDR3 consists of 14 residues. Looked up from germline, CDR1 is SQVTM and CDR2 is ANQGSEA. The CDR3 nucleotides are TGCAGCGTGCCCCCCGGGACTTCGAGAGATACGCAGTATTTT. Amino acid sequence: CSVPPGTSRDTQYF.

V gene TRBV7-2 combines with J gene TRBJ2-5, with TRBD2 matching over 10 bases. Losses at the gene ends were 7 bases for V and 2 bases for J; bases not matched to a gene: 4. The germline gives CDR1 SGHTA, CDR2 FQGNSA. The CDR3 spans 14 residues. CDR3 nucleotide sequence: TGTGCCAGCACCGGACTAGCGGAACAAGAGACCCAGTACTTC. Protein sequence: CASTGLAEQETQYF.

The genes are TRBV15 and TRBJ2-2; 9 bases fit TRBD2. The CDR3 loop spans 15 amino acids. V gave up 5 bases and J gave up 5 bases; unmatched junction bases: 6. Germline V gene sequence: CDR1 LNHNV, CDR2 YYDKDF (reference sequence). The CDR3 spells CATSSGTSNTGELFF. As DNA, the CDR3 is TGTGCCACCAGCTCCGGGACTAGCAATACCGGGGAGCTGTTTTTT.

This chain uses TRBV19 with TRBJ2-7, with 9 positions matching TRBD1. Germline CDR1 reads LNHDA; CDR2 reads SQIVND (reference sequence). V lost 0 bases to trimming and J lost 3 bases; unmatched junction nucleotides: 3. There are 15 residues in the CDR3. The CDR3 spells CASSIEDRGDYEQYF. The CDR3 DNA is TGTGCCAGTAGTATAGAAGACAGGGGGGACTACGAGCAGTACTTC.

This clone occurred once. The chain joins TRBV4-1 to TRBJ1-5; D is unclear. Trimming removed 5 bases at V and 4 bases at J, with 33 bases between. This CDR3 has 21 amino acids. Germline values: CDR1 MGHRA, CDR2 YSYEKL. The CDR3 region has the DNA TGCGCCAGCAGCTTTATTTCCGGGCCTACTCAGCCTCTCGGACTAAATCAGCCCCAGCATTTT. It is translated as CASSFISGPTQPLGLNQPQHF.

A remark on this clone: Other DNA sequences in the same sample also yield this CDR3. This sequence joins TRBV27 and TRBJ2-7; no reliable D call. There are 14 residues in the CDR3. Looked up from germline, CDR1 is MNHEY and CDR2 is SMNVEV (reference sequence). The V end was cut by 2 bases, the J end by 2 bases, with 10 bases between. This CDR3 is CASSLKGSAYEQYF. The DNA of the CDR3 is TGTGCCAGCAGTTTAAAGGGCTCCGCCTACGAGCAGTACTTC.

Only a few counts were recorded for this clone. The rearrangement links TRBV28 to TRBJ1-5; D gene uncertain. CDR1 and CDR2 from the germline V gene are MDHEN and SYDVKM. The germline V and J ends were trimmed by 2 bases and 3 bases, with 5 bases remaining between them. The CDR3 length is 13 residues. For the CDR3, the DNA is TGTGCCAGCAGTTTAAGGGACAATCAGCCCCAGCATTTT. Protein: CASSLRDNQPQHF. Combining the CDR3 with reference TRBV28 and TRBJ1-5 gives the whole variable domain DVKVTQSSRYLVKRTGEKVFLECVQDMDHENMFWYRQDPGLGLRLIYFSYDVKMKEKGDIPEGYSVSREKKERFSLILESASTNQTSMYLCASSLRDNQPQHFGDGTRLSIL.

The chain has TRBV30 and TRBJ2-3; D is unresolved. V was clipped by 2 bases and J by 2 bases, with 11 bases between them. CDR1 and CDR2 (germline): GTSNPN, SVGIG (reference sequence). This CDR3 region has 14 residues. CDR3 sequence reads: CAWSSSGPTDTQYF. CDR3 nucleotide sequence: TGTGCCTGGAGTTCCTCCGGCCCCACAGATACGCAGTATTTT.

The chain uses TRBV29-1 and TRBJ2-7, with D possibly TRBD1 on 7 matching bases. With 6 bases removed from V and 1 base from J, the gap between germline ends came to 16 bases. The CDR3 totals 14 residues. Germline V CDR1 and CDR2: SQVTM, ANQGSEA. The CDR3: CSVLGQEGSYEQYF. CDR3 bases: TGCAGCGTCCTAGGACAGGAGGGATCCTACGAGCAGTACTTC.

This rearrangement joins TRBV2 to TRBJ2-5; D remains unclear. CDR1 SNHLY and CDR2 FYNNEI come from the germline V gene. CDR3 length: 14 amino acids. V was clipped by 0 bases and J by 3 bases, with 8 bases between them. CDR3 in amino acids: CASSEARLEETQYF. The CDR3 DNA follows: TGTGCCAGCAGTGAAGCCAGACTCGAAGAGACCCAGTACTTC. The full variable domain, rest sourced from reference TRBV2 and TRBJ2-5, is EPEVTQTPSHQVTQMGQEVILRCVPISNHLYFYWYRQILGQKVEFLVSFYNNEISEKSEIFDDQFSVERPDGSNFTLKIRSTKLEDSAMYFCASSEARLEETQYFGPGTRLLVL.

Details on this clone: This sample also contains other DNA sequences that code for the same CDR3. The rearrangement uses TRBV7-9 and TRBJ2-1; D unclear. Germline CDR1 SEHNR, CDR2 FQNEAQ (reference sequence). This CDR3 has 15 residues. The V end was cut by 5 bases, the J end by 1 base, with 12 bases between. CDR3: CASSLVGSSYNEQFF. For the CDR3, the DNA is TGTGCCAGCAGCCTTGTAGGTAGTTCCTACAATGAGCAGTTCTTC. Drawing the rest from reference TRBV7-9 and TRBJ2-1, the complete variable domain is DTGVSQNPRHKITKRGQNVTFRCDPISEHNRLYWYRQTLGQGPEFLTYFQNEAQLEKSRLLSDRFSAERPKGSFSTLEIQRTEQGDSAMYLCASSLVGSSYNEQFFGPGTRLTVL.

As to this clone: This same CDR3 is encoded by further DNA sequences in the sample. The V gene is TRBV6-5, the J gene TRBJ2-5; no definite D call. The V end was cut by 2 bases, the J end by 3 bases, with 1 base between. Germline loops: CDR1 MNHEY, CDR2 SVGAGI. This CDR3 region has 11 residues. CDR3 in DNA: TGTGCCAGCAGTTACGAAGAGACCCAGTACTTC. This codes for CASSYEETQYF.

The sample holds one count of this clone. The rearrangement links TRBV9 to TRBJ1-2; TRBD1 agrees at 9 bases. CDR1 and CDR2 from the germline V gene are SGDLS and YYNGEE. CDR3 length: 15 residues. The junction had 7 bases not matched to a gene; V was cut back by 3 bases and J by 4 bases. The CDR3 is CASSGDGTGFYGYTF. Here the CDR3 DNA reads TGTGCCAGCAGCGGGGACGGGACAGGGTTCTATGGCTACACCTTC. The whole variable domain, remainder taken from reference TRBV9 and TRBJ1-2, is DSGVTQTPKHLITATGQRVTLRCSPRSGDLSVYWYQQSLDQGLQFLIQYYNGEERAKGNILERFSAQQFPDLHSELNLSSLELGDSALYFCASSGDGTGFYGYTFGSGTRLTVV.

V and J are TRBV25-1 and TRBJ1-1; tentatively, D is TRBD1 (6 bases). The germline CDR1 and CDR2 sequences are MGHDK and SYGVNS. V was cut by 7 bases and J by 2 bases, with 11 bases left in between. The CDR3 has 13 amino acids. The CDR3 DNA sequence: TGTGCCAGCACCTGGACAGATAACACTGAAGCTTTCTTT. Amino acids: CASTWTDNTEAFF. The whole variable domain, filled in from reference TRBV25-1 and TRBJ1-1, reads EADIYQTPRYLVIGTGKKITLECSQTMGHDKMYWYQQDPGMELHLIHYSYGVNSTEKGDLSSESTVSRIRTEHFPLTLESARPSHTSQYLCASTWTDNTEAFFGQGTRLTVV.

This chain joins TRBV11-1 and TRBJ2-6; 9 bases are shared with TRBD1. CDR3 size: 18 residues. Germline lookup yields CDR1 SGHAT and CDR2 FQDESV (reference sequence). Unmatched junction bases numbered 9, after V lost 6 bases and J lost 0 bases. CDR3 in amino acids: CASRQRTGDPSGANVLTF. The CDR3, as DNA: TGTGCCAGCAGACAGCGGACAGGGGATCCCTCTGGGGCCAACGTCCTGACTTTC. Variable domain in full (rest from reference TRBV11-1 and TRBJ2-6): EAEVAQSPRYKITEKSQAVAFWCDPISGHATLYWYRQILGQGPELLVQFQDESVVDDSQLPKDRFSAERLKGVDSTLKIQPAELGDSAMYLCASRQRTGDPSGANVLTFGAGSRLTVL.